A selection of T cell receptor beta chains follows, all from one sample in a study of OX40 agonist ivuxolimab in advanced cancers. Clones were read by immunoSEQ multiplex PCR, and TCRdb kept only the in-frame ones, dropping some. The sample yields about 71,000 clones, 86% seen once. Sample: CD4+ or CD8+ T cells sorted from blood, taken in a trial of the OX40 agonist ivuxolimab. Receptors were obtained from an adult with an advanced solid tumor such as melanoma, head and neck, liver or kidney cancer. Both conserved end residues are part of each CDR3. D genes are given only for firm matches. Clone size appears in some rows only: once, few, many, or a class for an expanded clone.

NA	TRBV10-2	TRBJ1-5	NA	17	TGCGCCAGCAGTGAGTTGAGGAACAGCTTATCAAATCAGCCCCAGCATTTT	CASSELRNSLSNQPQHF
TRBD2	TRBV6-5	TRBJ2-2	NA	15	TGTGCCAGCAGGCGGGCTAGCGGGAGCACCGGGGAGCTGTTTTTT	CASRRASGSTGELFF
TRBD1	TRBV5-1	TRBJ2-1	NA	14	TGCGCCAGCAGCTTGGACCTCAGGGGGAATGAGCAGTTCTTC	CASSLDLRGNEQFF
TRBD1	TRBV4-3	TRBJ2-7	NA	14	TGCGCCAGCAGCCTTCAACAGGGGGCCCACGAGCAGTACTTC	CASSLQQGAHEQYF
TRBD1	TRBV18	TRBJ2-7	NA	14	TGTGCCAGCTCACCCAGGGGGCTCCTCTACGAGCAGTACTTC	CASSPRGLLYEQYF
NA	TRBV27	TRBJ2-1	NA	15	TGTGCCAGCAGTTTAGCGCCCCCGACCTACAATGAGCAGTTCTTC	CASSLAPPTYNEQFF
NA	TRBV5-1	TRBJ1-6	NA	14	TGCGCCAGCAGCTTGCAGGACAGTAATTCACCCCTCCACTTT	CASSLQDSNSPLHF
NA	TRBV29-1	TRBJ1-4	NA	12	TGCAGCGTTAAGGGGGGGGATGAAAAACTGTTTTTT	CSVKGGDEKLFF
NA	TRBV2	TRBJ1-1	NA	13	TGTGCCAGCAGTGAACAGGGAGCCACTGAAGCTTTCTTT	CASSEQGATEAFF
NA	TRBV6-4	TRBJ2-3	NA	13	TGTGCCAGCAGTGACTCTTTTGGGGATACGCAGTATTTT	CASSDSFGDTQYF
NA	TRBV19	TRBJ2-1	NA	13	TGTGCCAGCGGACGGGGGATCTACAATGAGCAGTTCTTC	CASGRGIYNEQFF
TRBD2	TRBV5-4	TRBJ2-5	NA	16	TGTGCCAGCAGCTTGAATGGACTAGCGGGAGTAGAGACCCAGTACTTC	CASSLNGLAGVETQYF
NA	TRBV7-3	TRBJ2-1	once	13	TGTGCCAGCAGCTTAGGCGCTAACAATGAGCAGTTCTTC	CASSLGANNEQFF
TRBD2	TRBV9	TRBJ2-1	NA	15	TGTGCCAGCAGCGTATCCAGCGGGGGATACAATGAGCAGTTCTTC	CASSVSSGGYNEQFF
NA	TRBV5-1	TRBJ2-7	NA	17	TGCGCCAGCAGCTCAGGCCCTGGCTCCGGGGCTCACTACGAGCAGTACTTC	CASSSGPGSGAHYEQYF
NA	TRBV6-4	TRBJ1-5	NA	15	TGTGCCAGCAGTGGAAGGACAGATAGCAATCAGCCCCAGCATTTT	CASSGRTDSNQPQHF
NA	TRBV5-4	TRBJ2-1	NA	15	TGTGCCAGCAGCTTGGCCGCGGTTTCCTACAATGAGCAGTTCTTC	CASSLAAVSYNEQFF
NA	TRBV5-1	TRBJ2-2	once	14	TGCGCCAGCAGAGGACAGTCGAACACCGGGGAGCTGTTTTTT	CASRGQSNTGELFF
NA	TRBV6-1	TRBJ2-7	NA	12	TGTGCCAGCAGTGAACCACCCTACGAGCAGTACTTC	CASSEPPYEQYF
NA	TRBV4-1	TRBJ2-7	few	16	TGCGCCAGCAGCCACCCGCGAACGGACGTTTTCTACGAGCAGTACTTC	CASSHPRTDVFYEQYF